These T cell receptor beta chains were read from a single sample in a study of T cell changes during pregnancy in multiple sclerosis. TCRdb's copy holds only in-frame clones and misses some; the assay was immunoSEQ multiplex PCR. The sample has 100,000 or so clones, about nine tenths seen once; the top ten hold around 3.1%. The material sequenced was peripheral blood, taken in the second trimester of pregnancy. The receptors shown here come from a female donor with multiple sclerosis, enrolled in a pregnancy study. The CDR3 runs from the conserved cysteine through the conserved F or W. The D gene is left open where the match is weak. Size is omitted from some rows. Given values are once, few, many or a class for expanded clones.

D gene: .
J gene: TRBJ2-2
V gene: TRBV6-6
clone size: .
CDR3 DNA: TGTGCCAGCAGGCCCGGTGTGAGGACCGGGGAGCTGTTTTTT
CDR3 protein: CASRPGVRTGELFF

D gene: TRBD2
J gene: TRBJ2-1
V gene: TRBV19
clone size: .
CDR3 DNA: TGTGCCAGTAGCCCCATAGGCCGGACAGGGCCTAGCGGGAGGTCTGAGCAGTTCTTC
CDR3 protein: CASSPIGRTGPSGRSEQFF

D gene: TRBD1
J gene: TRBJ1-2
V gene: TRBV7-9
clone size: .
CDR3 DNA: TGTGCCAGCAGCCCGAGACAGGGAAATGGCTACACCTTC
CDR3 protein: CASSPRQGNGYTF

D gene: .
J gene: TRBJ2-6
V gene: TRBV18
clone size: .
CDR3 DNA: TGTGCCAGCTCGACCCAGACAGGGAGGCGTGGGGCCAACGTCCTGACTTTC
CDR3 protein: CASSTQTGRRGANVLTF

D gene: .
J gene: TRBJ1-5
V gene: TRBV7-8
clone size: .
CDR3 DNA: TGTGCCAGCAGCTCCCAGGGTGGCAATCAGCCCCAGCATTTT
CDR3 protein: CASSSQGGNQPQHF

D gene: .
J gene: TRBJ1-1
V gene: TRBV2
clone size: .
CDR3 DNA: TGTGCCAGCAGTAAAGCCTTGAACACTGAAGCTTTCTTT
CDR3 protein: CASSKALNTEAFF

D gene: TRBD1
J gene: TRBJ2-5
V gene: TRBV11-3
clone size: many
CDR3 DNA: TGTGCCAGCAGCTTAGGACAGGGATCCTCAGAGACCCAGTACTTC
CDR3 protein: CASSLGQGSSETQYF

D gene: TRBD2
J gene: TRBJ2-7
V gene: TRBV7-2
clone size: .
CDR3 DNA: TGTGCCAGCAGCCCTGGACTAGCCAACGAGCAGTACTTC
CDR3 protein: CASSPGLANEQYF

D gene: .
J gene: TRBJ2-7
V gene: TRBV6-6
clone size: .
CDR3 DNA: TGTGCCAGCACCCCGACTGCCTTAAGCTCCTACGAGCAGTACTTC
CDR3 protein: CASTPTALSSYEQYF

D gene: .
J gene: TRBJ1-1
V gene: TRBV6-5
clone size: few
CDR3 DNA: TGTGCCAGCAGTTACAGTGGGGAGGGGAACACTGAAGCTTTCTTT
CDR3 protein: CASSYSGEGNTEAFF

D gene: .
J gene: TRBJ2-7
V gene: TRBV14
clone size: .
CDR3 DNA: TGTGCCAGCAGCCAAGACTTCCGTAGGAGCTCCTACGAGCAGTACTTC
CDR3 protein: CASSQDFRRSSYEQYF

D gene: .
J gene: TRBJ2-5
V gene: TRBV5-6
clone size: .
CDR3 DNA: TGTGCCAGCAGCTTGTCGGCCCCTCGGGCCCAGTACTTC
CDR3 protein: CASSLSAPRAQYF

D gene: .
J gene: TRBJ2-5
V gene: TRBV28
clone size: .
CDR3 DNA: TGTGCCAGCAGTCGAATTTCGGGGGAGACCCAGTACTTC
CDR3 protein: CASSRISGETQYF

D gene: .
J gene: TRBJ2-3
V gene: TRBV5-4
clone size: few
CDR3 DNA: TGTGCCAGCAGCCCCTTTGGGGGAGGTTTCACAGATACGCAGTATTTT
CDR3 protein: CASSPFGGGFTDTQYF

D gene: .
J gene: TRBJ2-5
V gene: TRBV18
clone size: .
CDR3 DNA: TGTGCCAGCTCACCAACGAGGGAGACCCAGTACTTC
CDR3 protein: CASSPTRETQYF

D gene: TRBD2
J gene: TRBJ2-1
V gene: TRBV27
clone size: .
CDR3 DNA: TGTGCCAGCAGTCCATTCGGAGCGGGAGGCTACAATGAGCAGTTCTTC
CDR3 protein: CASSPFGAGGYNEQFF

D gene: .
J gene: TRBJ2-7
V gene: TRBV15
clone size: .
CDR3 DNA: TGTGCCACCAGCAGAGATCAGGGCCGGTACGAGCAGTACTTC
CDR3 protein: CATSRDQGRYEQYF

D gene: .
J gene: TRBJ2-1
V gene: TRBV6-5
clone size: .
CDR3 DNA: TGTGCCAGCAGTCGCACCAGGAATGAGCAGTTCTTC
CDR3 protein: CASSRTRNEQFF

D gene: TRBD2
J gene: TRBJ2-3
V gene: TRBV5-1
clone size: .
CDR3 DNA: TGCGCCAGCGGGTTCACACCGGGACTAGTGGATACGCAGTATTTT
CDR3 protein: CASGFTPGLVDTQYF

D gene: TRBD2
J gene: TRBJ2-1
V gene: TRBV4-3
clone size: .
CDR3 DNA: TGCGCCAGCAGCCCCACTAGCGGGGTGGGCTACAATGAGCAGTTCTTC
CDR3 protein: CASSPTSGVGYNEQFF

D gene: .
J gene: TRBJ2-3
V gene: TRBV27
clone size: .
CDR3 DNA: TGTGCCAGCAGTCTCCGTGGAGCGAGAGATACGCAGTATTTT
CDR3 protein: CASSLRGARDTQYF

D gene: .
J gene: TRBJ2-7
V gene: TRBV9
clone size: once
CDR3 DNA: TGTGCCAGCAGCGTAGTCAGTCCGTCTGAACCGGGCGAGCAGTACTTC
CDR3 protein: CASSVVSPSEPGEQYF

D gene: .
J gene: TRBJ1-5
V gene: TRBV6-1
clone size: few
CDR3 DNA: TGTGCCAGCAGTGTAGGGGGAGATAGCAATCAGCCCCAGCATTTT
CDR3 protein: CASSVGGDSNQPQHF